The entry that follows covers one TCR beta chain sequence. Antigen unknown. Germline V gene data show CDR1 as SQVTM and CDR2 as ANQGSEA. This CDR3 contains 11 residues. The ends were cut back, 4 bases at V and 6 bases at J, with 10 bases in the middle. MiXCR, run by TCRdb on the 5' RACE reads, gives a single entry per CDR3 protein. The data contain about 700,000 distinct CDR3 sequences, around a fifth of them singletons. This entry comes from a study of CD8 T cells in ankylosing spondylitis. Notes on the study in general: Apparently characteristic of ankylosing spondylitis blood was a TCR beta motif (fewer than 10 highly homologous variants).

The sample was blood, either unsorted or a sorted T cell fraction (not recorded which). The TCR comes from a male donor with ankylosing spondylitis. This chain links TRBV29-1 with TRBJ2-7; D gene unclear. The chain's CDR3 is CSVGYRGEQYF. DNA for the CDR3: TGCAGCGTTGGATATCGAGGCGAGCAGTACTTC.